This is a list of T cell receptor beta chains from one sample in a study of early T cells in non-severe SARS-CoV-2 infection. TCRdb re-analysed the 5' RACE reads in MiXCR, keeping a single row per CDR3 protein. The sample has about 26,000 distinct CDR3 sequences; 4% to 5.5% are singletons. Source material: whole blood. Source of these receptors: an adult who was a healthcare worker with PCR-confirmed SARS-CoV-2 infection or an uninfected control (not recorded which). Both conserved end residues are part of each CDR3. D genes are given only for firm matches. Not all rows give a size; the values are once, few, many and, for expanded clones, a class.

>TRBJ2-5|12|many|.|TRBV7-6
CASSPPLETQYF
TGTGCCAGCAGTCCACCCCTAGAGACCCAGTACTTC
>TRBJ2-3|17|medium-sized|TRBD1|TRBV27
CASSSNEPTGALDTQYF
TGTGCCAGCAGTTCCAATGAGCCGACAGGGGCGCTGGATACGCAGTATTTT
>TRBJ2-1|13|many|TRBD2|TRBV20-1
CSAPGLAYGEQFF
TGCAGTGCTCCGGGACTAGCGTACGGTGAGCAGTTCTTC
>TRBJ2-7|17|.|.|TRBV21-1
CASSKVPSLLGTYEQYF
TGTGCCAGCAGCAAAGTCCCTTCACTATTGGGGACCTACGAGCAGTACTTC
>TRBJ2-3|17|many|TRBD2|TRBV6-5
CASSYRSGTSGRNTQYF
TGTGCCAGCAGTTACAGGTCAGGGACTAGCGGGAGGAATACGCAGTATTTT
>TRBJ1-2|13|many|.|TRBV5-1
CASSADSSDGYTF
TGCGCCAGCAGTGCGGACAGCAGTGATGGCTACACCTTC
>TRBJ2-2|14|many|TRBD1|TRBV12-3/TRBV12-4
CASKLGQSTGELFF
TGTGCCAGCAAGCTGGGACAGAGCACCGGGGAGCTGTTTTTT
>TRBJ2-3|15|many|.|TRBV2
CASSEAGTSTDTQYF
TGTGCCAGCAGTGAAGCAGGGACTAGCACAGATACGCAGTATTTT
>TRBJ2-7|13|few|.|TRBV11-2
CASSLGYVYEQYF
TGTGCCAGCAGCTTGGGGTACGTCTACGAGCAGTACTTC
>TRBJ2-3|13|.|.|TRBV7-2
CASSPRYTDTQYF
TGTGCCAGCAGCCCCAGGTACACAGATACGCAGTATTTT
>TRBJ2-7|14|many|TRBD2|TRBV10-2
CASKTGTSYYEQYF
TGCGCCAGCAAGACCGGGACTAGTTACTACGAGCAGTACTTC
>TRBJ2-1|15|many|.|TRBV12-3/TRBV12-4
CASSYRDGLINEQFF
TGTGCCAGCAGCTACCGGGACGGGCTCATCAATGAGCAGTTCTTC
>TRBJ2-1|15|many|TRBD2|TRBV19
CASSGLAGGLNEQFF
TGTGCCAGTAGTGGTCTAGCGGGGGGCCTCAATGAGCAGTTCTTC
>TRBJ1-1|12|many|.|TRBV6-6
CASSYSVSVAFF
TGTGCCAGCAGTTACTCCGTCAGTGTAGCTTTCTTT
>TRBJ2-5|12|.|TRBD1|TRBV29-1
CSGGTGGETQYF
TGCAGCGGTGGGACAGGTGGAGAGACCCAGTACTTC
>TRBJ2-7|12|many|TRBD1|TRBV20-1
CSAPKTGNEQYF
TGCAGTGCTCCAAAGACAGGGAACGAGCAGTACTTC
>TRBJ1-4|13|few|TRBD1|TRBV2
CASQGQYNEKLFF
TGTGCCAGCCAGGGACAGTATAATGAAAAACTGTTTTTT
>TRBJ2-1|17|.|TRBD2|TRBV7-8
CASSRREGLAEDNEQFF
TGTGCCAGCAGCCGTCGCGAGGGACTAGCGGAGGACAATGAGCAGTTCTTC
>TRBJ2-5|16|many|TRBD2|TRBV19
CASGPYGLAVGETQYF
TGTGCCAGCGGACCCTACGGACTAGCGGTGGGAGAGACCCAGTACTTC
>TRBJ1-1|17|.|.|TRBV21-1
CASSKEGTGYMNTEAFF
TGTGCCAGCAGCAAAGAGGGGACAGGGTACATGAACACTGAAGCTTTCTTT
>TRBJ2-7|13|few|.|TRBV5-1
CASSSPEGYEQYF
TGCGCCAGCAGCTCGCCGGAGGGCTACGAGCAGTACTTC
>TRBJ2-1|16|many|TRBD2|TRBV7-3
CASSHPTGGRYNEQFF
TGTGCCAGCAGCCACCCTACGGGAGGGCGGTACAATGAGCAGTTCTTC
>TRBJ2-1|18|few|TRBD2|TRBV5-1
CASSFTGLAGSSYNEQFF
TGCGCCAGCAGCTTTACGGGACTAGCGGGGAGCTCCTACAATGAGCAGTTCTTC
>TRBJ1-2|13|medium-sized|TRBD1|TRBV20-1
CSANDGGGAGYTF
TGCAGTGCCAACGACGGAGGGGGCGCGGGCTACACCTTC
>TRBJ2-3|16|many|TRBD2|TRBV15
CATSIGSGGGKNTQYF
TGTGCCACCAGCATCGGTAGCGGCGGGGGGAAGAATACGCAGTATTTT
>TRBJ2-6|16|many|TRBD2|TRBV2
CASSTQGAGRGSVLTF
TGTGCCAGCAGTACCCAGGGAGCGGGACGGGGAAGCGTCCTGACTTTC
>TRBJ1-3|15|many|.|TRBV20-1
CSASGPGRSGNTIYF
TGCAGTGCCAGCGGTCCGGGTCGCTCTGGAAACACCATATATTTT
>TRBJ1-2|15|many|TRBD1|TRBV7-8
CASSLGQGSVYGYTF
TGTGCCAGCAGCCTAGGACAGGGGTCCGTTTATGGCTACACCTTC
>TRBJ2-3|12|many|.|TRBV2
CASNLQRDTQYF
TGTGCCAGCAATCTACAGCGAGATACGCAGTATTTT
>TRBJ2-1|15|many|.|TRBV11-2
CASSLGTAIRRGQFF
TGTGCCAGCAGCTTAGGGACAGCGATTCGCCGGGGGCAGTTCTTC
>TRBJ2-5|12|few|.|TRBV20-1
CSAKSPLETQYF
TGCAGTGCGAAGTCCCCCTTAGAGACCCAGTACTTC
>TRBJ1-6|13|few|.|TRBV19
CASSPTANSPLHF
TGTGCCAGTAGTCCGACAGCTAACTCACCCCTCCACTTT
>TRBJ1-1|17|few|TRBD1|TRBV30
CAWSVGGGAMRSTEAFF
TGTGCCTGGAGTGTAGGAGGGGGCGCGATGAGGAGCACTGAAGCTTTCTTT
>TRBJ2-3|12|few|.|TRBV29-1
CSVEGGTDTQYF
TGCAGCGTTGAAGGGGGCACAGATACGCAGTATTTT
>TRBJ2-1|12|many|.|TRBV9
CASSPTYNEQFF
TGTGCCAGCAGCCCCACTTACAATGAGCAGTTCTTC